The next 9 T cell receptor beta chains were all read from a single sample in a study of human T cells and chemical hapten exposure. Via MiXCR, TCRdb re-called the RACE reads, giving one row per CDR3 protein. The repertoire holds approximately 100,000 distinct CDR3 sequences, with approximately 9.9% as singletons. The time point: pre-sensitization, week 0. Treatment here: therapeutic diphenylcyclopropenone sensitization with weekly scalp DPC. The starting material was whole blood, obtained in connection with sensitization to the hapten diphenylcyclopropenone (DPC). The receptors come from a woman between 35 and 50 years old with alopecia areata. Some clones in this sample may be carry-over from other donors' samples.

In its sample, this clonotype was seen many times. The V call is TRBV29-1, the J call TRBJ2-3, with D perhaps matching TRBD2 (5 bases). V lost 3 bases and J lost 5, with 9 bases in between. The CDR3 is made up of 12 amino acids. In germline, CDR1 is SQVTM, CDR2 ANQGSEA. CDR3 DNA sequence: TGCAGCGTTGACCCGGGGAAAGATACGCAGTATTTT. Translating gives CSVDPGKDTQYF.

CDR3 sequence reads: CASTASGQGGNGYTF. The CDR3 bases are TGTGCCAGCACAGCCTCAGGACAGGGGGGTAATGGCTACACCTTC. This chain connects TRBV12-3 or TRBV12-4 to TRBJ1-2, with 10 bases fitting TRBD1. V was clipped by 7 bases and J by 6 bases; unmatched bases: 11. This CDR3 spans 15 amino acids.

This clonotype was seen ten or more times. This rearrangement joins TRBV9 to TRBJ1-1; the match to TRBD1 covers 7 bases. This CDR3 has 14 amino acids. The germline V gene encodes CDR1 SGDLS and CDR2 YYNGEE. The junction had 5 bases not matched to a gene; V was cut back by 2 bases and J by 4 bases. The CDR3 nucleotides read TGTGCCAGCAGCGTGACAGGGTGGTCCACTGAAGCTTTCTTT. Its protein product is CASSVTGWSTEAFF.

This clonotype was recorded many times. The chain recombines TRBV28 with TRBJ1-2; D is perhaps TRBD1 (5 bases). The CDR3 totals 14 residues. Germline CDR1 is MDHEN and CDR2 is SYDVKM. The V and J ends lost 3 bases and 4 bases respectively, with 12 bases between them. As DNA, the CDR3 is TGTGCCAGCAGTTTCCCCAAGGGGACCTATGGCTACACCTTC. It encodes CASSFPKGTYGYTF.

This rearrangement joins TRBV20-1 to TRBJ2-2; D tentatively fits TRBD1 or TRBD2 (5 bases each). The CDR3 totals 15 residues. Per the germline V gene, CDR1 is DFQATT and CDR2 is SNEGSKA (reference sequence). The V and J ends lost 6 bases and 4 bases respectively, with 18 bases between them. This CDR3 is CSAIPLWGSTGELFF. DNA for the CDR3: TGCAGTGCCATCCCGCTCTGGGGGAGCACCGGGGAGCTGTTTTTT.

DNA for the CDR3: TGCAGTGCTAGAGCCGCACTCTGGTCAGATACGCAGTATTTT. Its protein product is CSARAALWSDTQYF. J is TRBJ2-3 and V is TRBV20-1; D gene ambiguous. Germline V gene sequence: CDR1 DFQATT, CDR2 SNEGSKA (reference sequence). Trimming took off 1 base at V and 4 bases at J, with 12 bases between the two ends. The CDR3 extends over 14 amino acids.

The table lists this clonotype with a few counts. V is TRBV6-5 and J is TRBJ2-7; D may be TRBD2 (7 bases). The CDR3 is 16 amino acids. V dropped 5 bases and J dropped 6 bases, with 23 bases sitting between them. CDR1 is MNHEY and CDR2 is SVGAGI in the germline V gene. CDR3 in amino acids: CASSRLGARGASEQYF. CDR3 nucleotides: TGTGCCAGCAGTCGATTAGGGGCTCGGGGGGCATCCGAGCAGTACTTC.

The CDR3 reads CASSGEGVKNSPLHF. The CDR3 coding sequence is TGTGCCAGCAGCGGGGAGGGGGTAAAAAATTCACCCCTCCACTTT. The chain has TRBV11-2 and TRBJ1-6, with a tentative D call TRBD1 (6 bases). The ends were cut back, 5 bases at V and 7 bases at J, with 15 bases in the middle. CDR1 is SGHAT, CDR2 FQNNGV, per germline. There are 15 residues in the CDR3.

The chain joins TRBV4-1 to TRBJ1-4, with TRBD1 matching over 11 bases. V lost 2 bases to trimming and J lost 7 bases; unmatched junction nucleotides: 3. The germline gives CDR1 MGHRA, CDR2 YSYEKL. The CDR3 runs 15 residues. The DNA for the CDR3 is TGCGCCAGCAGCCAAAAGGGGACAGGGGGTGAAAAACTGTTTTTT. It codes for CASSQKGTGGEKLFF.